A single sample is the source of the 28 T cell receptor beta chains below, sequenced in a study of PD-L1 blockade in urothelial cancer. The time point is: peripheral blood 6 weeks after treatment start. TCRdb's table, derived via immunoSEQ multiplex PCR, lists solely in-frame clones and lacks some. This table holds about 120,000 clones, 75% to 90% found once. The source material was PBMCs, sampled around atezolizumab (anti-PD-L1) treatment. These receptors were obtained from a man in his 60s with urothelial cancer.

The rearrangement joins TRBV9 to TRBJ1-3, with 8 bases lining up with TRBD1. Trimming at V came to 3 bases and at J to 7 bases, leaving 12 bases not matched to a gene. Germline V gives CDR1 SGDLS, CDR2 YYNGEE. The CDR3 length is 16 residues. In nucleotides, the CDR3 is TGTGCCAGCAGCGCCCGATTGGACAGGGCGGGGAACACCATATATTTT. Translating it yields CASSARLDRAGNTIYF.

The chain uses TRBV5-6 and TRBJ2-7; TRBD1 might be the D (7 bases). V dropped 4 bases and J dropped 4 bases, with 15 bases sitting between them. Germline loops: CDR1 SGHDT, CDR2 YYEEEE. There are 14 residues in the CDR3. The CDR3 loop reads CASSRAGGTYEQYF. The CDR3 nucleotides read TGTGCCAGCAGCAGGGCAGGGGGGACGTACGAGCAGTACTTC.

The rearrangement uses TRBV6-5 and TRBJ1-4; TRBD1 matches at 7 bases. This CDR3 is built from 15 residues. Germline CDR1 reads MNHEY; CDR2 reads SVGAGI. V dropped 5 bases and J dropped 8; count of bases not matched to a gene: 11. CDR3 amino acids: CASSPRQGGWEKLFF. DNA for the CDR3: TGTGCCAGCAGTCCCCGACAGGGCGGTTGGGAAAAACTGTTTTTT.

This clone was counted once. CDR3 region: CASSTPGRGLNEQYF. CDR3 DNA sequence: TGTGCCAGCAGTACCCCCGGCAGGGGGCTGAACGAGCAGTACTTC. The chain links TRBV28 to TRBJ2-7; 8 bases fit TRBD1. CDR1 and CDR2 from the germline V gene are MDHEN and SYDVKM. The V gene end was trimmed by 5 bases and the J gene end by 5 bases; junction bases not matched to a gene: 11. This CDR3 region has 15 residues.

V is TRBV28 and J is TRBJ1-4; the match to TRBD1 covers 7 bases. The CDR3 is 14 residues long. V dropped 3 bases and J dropped 8; count of bases not matched to a gene: 6. Germline V gene sequence: CDR1 MDHEN, CDR2 SYDVKM. The CDR3 loop is CASSLDRFFEKLFF. The CDR3 DNA is TGTGCCAGCAGTTTGGACAGGTTTTTCGAAAAACTGTTTTTT.

V is TRBV7-2 and J is TRBJ2-7; TRBD2 matches 9 bases. This CDR3 is built from 17 residues. CDR1 and CDR2 (germline): SGHTA, FQGNSA. V dropped 1 base and J dropped 6; count of bases not matched to a gene: 13. The CDR3 sequence: CASSLVRVGGGASEQYF. CDR3 DNA: TGTGCCAGCAGCTTAGTTAGGGTCGGCGGGGGGGCCTCCGAGCAGTACTTC.

The V and J genes are TRBV6-5 and TRBJ2-1; 9 nucleotides agree with TRBD1. Losses at the gene ends were 9 bases for V and 2 bases for J; bases not matched to a gene: 5. Per the germline V gene, CDR1 is MNHEY and CDR2 is SVGAGI. This CDR3 region has 14 residues. The CDR3 loop is CASGRDRAYNEQFF. CDR3 bases: TGTGCCAGTGGGAGGGACAGGGCCTACAATGAGCAGTTCTTC.

The rearrangement uses TRBV5-1 and TRBJ2-7; 11 bases line up with TRBD1. CDR1 is SGHRS and CDR2 is YFSETQ in the germline V gene. This CDR3 is 13 amino acids long. J lost 3 bases, V lost 4 bases, and 0 bases had no gene match. The CDR3 nucleotides read TGCGCCAGCAGCGGGACAGGGGGCTACGAGCAGTACTTC. Translation: CASSGTGGYEQYF.

The chain employs TRBV9 and TRBJ2-1, with TRBD2 matching over 9 bases. The CDR3 extends over 17 amino acids. Trimming at V came to 3 bases and at J to 7 bases, leaving 14 bases not matched to a gene. The germline V gene encodes CDR1 SGDLS and CDR2 YYNGEE. For the CDR3, the DNA is TGTGCCAGCAGCGCCTTTTCGACTAGCGGTATTACTAATGAGCAGTTCTTC. Amino acids: CASSAFSTSGITNEQFF.

J is TRBJ1-1 and V is TRBV5-6; possibly TRBD1 for D (6 bases). Trimming removed 7 bases at V and 3 bases at J, with 19 bases between. The CDR3 extends over 15 amino acids. Germline lookup yields CDR1 SGHDT and CDR2 YYEEEE. The CDR3 reads CASQAWGRSDTEAFF. In nucleotides, the CDR3 is TGTGCCAGCCAAGCTTGGGGGCGGTCGGACACTGAAGCTTTCTTT.

The chain combines TRBV7-2 with TRBJ2-3, with TRBD1 matching 7 bases. Germline V CDR1 and CDR2: SGHTA, FQGNSA. The CDR3 extends over 16 amino acids. With V trimmed by 2 bases and J by 4 bases, 9 bases remained unmatched. Here the CDR3 DNA reads TGTGCCAGCAGCTTAAGTCTACAGGGGCGGGCAGATACGCAGTATTTT. It codes for CASSLSLQGRADTQYF. Full variable domain (outside the CDR3, taken from reference TRBV7-2 and TRBJ2-3): GAGVSQSPSNKVTEKGKDVELRCDPISGHTALYWYRQSLGQGLEFLIYFQGNSAPDKSGLPSDRFSAERTGGSVSTLTIQRTQQEDSAVYLCASSLSLQGRADTQYFGPGTRLTVL.

This chain connects TRBV4-1 to TRBJ2-7, with D possibly being TRBD2 (6 bases). CDR3 length equals 14 residues. Per germline, CDR1 MGHRA and CDR2 YSYEKL. The ends were cut back, 1 base at V and 1 base at J, with 8 bases in the middle. The CDR3 sequence is CASSQGDFSYEQYF. The CDR3 DNA reads as TGCGCCAGCAGCCAAGGGGACTTTTCCTACGAGCAGTACTTC.

This clone came up a few times. The rearrangement joins TRBV5-1 to TRBJ1-1, with TRBD1 matching over 8 bases. This CDR3 is built from 15 residues. J was trimmed by 2 bases and V by 2 bases; bases with no gene match: 5. Germline CDR1 reads SGHRS; CDR2 reads YFSETQ. The CDR3 nucleotides are TGCGCCAGCAGCTTCAACAGGGGGTTTAACACTGAAGCTTTCTTT. It yields the protein CASSFNRGFNTEAFF.

This sequence joins TRBV7-3 and TRBJ2-5, with D perhaps matching TRBD2 (6 bases). Germline V gene lookup returns CDR1 SGHTA and CDR2 FQGTGA. This CDR3 comprises 14 residues. Trimming cost V 2 bases and J 5 bases, with 12 bases left between them. The CDR3 DNA is TGTGCCAGCAGCTTAGCCGGGACTGCGGAGACCCAGTACTTC. Translation: CASSLAGTAETQYF.

The V call is TRBV5-1, the J call TRBJ1-1; D gene uncertain. The V end lost 5 bases, the J end lost 0 bases, and 8 bases lay between the germline ends. This CDR3 contains 13 residues. CDR1 SGHRS and CDR2 YFSETQ come from the germline V gene. The CDR3 coding sequence is TGCGCCAGCAGTACGGGGATGAACACTGAAGCTTTCTTT. The encoded protein is CASSTGMNTEAFF. Full variable domain (outside the CDR3, taken from reference TRBV5-1 and TRBJ1-1): KAGVTQTPRYLIKTRGQQVTLSCSPISGHRSVSWYQQTPGQGLQFLFEYFSETQRNKGNFPGRFSGRQFSNSRSEMNVSTLELGDSALYLCASSTGMNTEAFFGQGTRLTVV.

The chain combines TRBV19 with TRBJ1-5, with no clear D. The V gene lost 5 bases and the J gene lost 10 bases, with 15 bases spanning the gap. The CDR3 contains 13 residues. Germline CDR1 LNHDA, CDR2 SQIVND (reference sequence). The CDR3 protein is CASSERTGGPQHF. The CDR3 region has the DNA TGTGCCAGTAGTGAACGGACGGGAGGACCCCAGCATTTT.

The chain has TRBV4-1 and TRBJ1-1; 10 bases align to TRBD1. The CDR3 is 16 amino acids. The V and J ends lost 3 bases and 5 bases, in that order; junction bases with no gene match: 9. Germline V gene sequence: CDR1 MGHRA, CDR2 YSYEKL. CDR3 sequence reads: CASSQGYQDRGTEAFF. The CDR3 coding sequence is TGCGCCAGCAGCCAGGGATACCAGGACAGGGGGACTGAAGCTTTCTTT.

The chain combines TRBV5-1 with TRBJ2-1; 13 nucleotides line up with TRBD2. This CDR3 has 16 residues. The ends lost 1 base at V and 8 bases at J; junction bases unmatched: 6. Looked up from germline, CDR1 is SGHRS and CDR2 is YFSETQ. CDR3 residues: CASSLSTSGGGDEQFF. The CDR3 nucleotides read TGCGCCAGCAGCTTGTCCACTAGCGGGGGGGGCGATGAGCAGTTCTTC. The full variable domain, completed using reference TRBV5-1 and TRBJ2-1, is KAGVTQTPRYLIKTRGQQVTLSCSPISGHRSVSWYQQTPGQGLQFLFEYFSETQRNKGNFPGRFSGRQFSNSRSEMNVSTLELGDSALYLCASSLSTSGGGDEQFFGPGTRLTVL.

V gene TRBV5-4 combines with J gene TRBJ2-5; TRBD1 aligns across 7 bases. V lost 4 bases and J lost 0; bases outside the gene matches: 6. There are 15 residues in the CDR3. Germline V gene sequence: CDR1 SGHNT, CDR2 YYREEE (reference sequence). As DNA, the CDR3 is TGTGCCAGCAGCGCCTCGACAGGGAACCAAGAGACCCAGTACTTC. Its protein is CASSASTGNQETQYF.

This clone was found a few times. This CDR3 is also generated by other DNA sequences in the sample. The chain carries TRBV7-9 and TRBJ2-7; tentatively, D is TRBD2 (6 bases). The CDR3 contains 12 residues. CDR1 is SEHNR, CDR2 FQNEAQ, per germline (reference sequence). V lost 4 bases, J lost 3 bases, and 7 bases lay in between. CDR3 bases: TGTGCCAGCAGCTCGGACTACTACGAGCAGTACTTC. This encodes CASSSDYYEQYF.

V is TRBV5-5 and J is TRBJ2-3; 8 nucleotides align to TRBD1. The CDR3 spans 17 residues. Trimming cost V 0 bases and J 0 bases; bases outside gene matches: 6. The germline V gene encodes CDR1 SGHKS and CDR2 YYEKEE (reference sequence). The CDR3 protein is CASSLGQGLSSTDTQYF. The CDR3 DNA reads as TGTGCCAGCAGCTTGGGACAGGGGCTATCTAGCACAGATACGCAGTATTTT. The whole variable domain, remainder taken from reference TRBV5-5 and TRBJ2-3, is DAGVTQSPTHLIKTRGQQVTLRCSPISGHKSVSWYQQVLGQGPQFIFQYYEKEERGRGNFPDRFSARQFPNYSSELNVNALLLGDSALYLCASSLGQGLSSTDTQYFGPGTRLTVL.

This sequence joins TRBV7-6 and TRBJ2-7, with 7 bases identical to TRBD2. Per the germline V gene, CDR1 is SGHVS and CDR2 is FNYEAQ. Germline trimming cut 2 bases from V and 7 bases from J; bases unmatched to any gene: 11. The CDR3 totals 15 residues. The CDR3 DNA reads as TGTGCCAGCAGCTTATACCTCGCGGGAGTTAATGAGCAGTACTTC. This codes for CASSLYLAGVNEQYF.

J is TRBJ2-2 and V is TRBV4-1; 9 bases align to TRBD1. The CDR3 consists of 15 residues. V was pared by 5 bases and J by 4 bases, with 5 bases of the junction left unmatched. CDR1 and CDR2 from the germline V gene are MGHRA and YSYEKL. The CDR3 is CASSTQGAPTGELFF. The CDR3 region has the DNA TGCGCCAGCAGCACACAGGGGGCGCCCACCGGGGAGCTGTTTTTT.

The rearrangement joins TRBV21-1 to TRBJ2-2; the table assigns TRBD1, which was not confirmed against the DNA. TRBV21-1 is listed as a pseudogene. This CDR3 has 22 residues. The CDR3 coding sequence is TGTGCCAGCAGCTTTAGACCAGGGGCTCCGGGACAGCTTGAAAAGAACACCGGGGAGCTGTTTTTT. Translating it yields CASSFRPGAPGQLEKNTGELFF.

The sample holds a few counts of this clone. The V and J genes are TRBV4-2 and TRBJ2-1; D call uncertain. With 4 bases removed from V and 8 bases from J, the gap between germline ends came to 12 bases. Germline V gene sequence: CDR1 LGHNA, CDR2 YNFKEQ. This CDR3 comprises 13 residues. In DNA form, the CDR3 reads TGTGCCAGCAGCCGAGAGTTTCAGGATGAGCAGTTCTTC. Translated, it gives CASSREFQDEQFF.

The V gene is TRBV19, the J gene TRBJ2-2, with 8 nucleotides matching TRBD2. Germline CDR1 LNHDA, CDR2 SQIVND (reference sequence). Germline trimming cut 5 bases from V and 3 bases from J; bases unmatched to any gene: 5. This CDR3 has 15 residues. The CDR3 loop is CASSSPGGDTGELFF. As DNA, the CDR3 is TGTGCCAGTAGTTCCCCGGGAGGGGACACCGGGGAGCTGTTTTTT. The variable domain in full, completed from reference TRBV19 and TRBJ2-2, reads DGGITQSPKYLFRKEGQNVTLSCEQNLNHDAMYWYRQDPGQGLRLIYYSQIVNDFQKGDIAEGYSVSREKKESFPLTVTSAQKNPTAFYLCASSSPGGDTGELFFGEGSRLTVL.

The rearrangement links TRBV12-5 to TRBJ2-2; 13 nucleotides line up with TRBD2. The CDR3 loop spans 17 amino acids. CDR1 and CDR2 from the germline V gene are LGHNT and FRNRAP. Losses at the gene ends were 3 bases for V and 3 bases for J; bases not matched to a gene: 4. The DNA of the CDR3 is TGTGCTAGTGGTTTTACTAGCGGGGGGGTCTACACCGGGGAGCTGTTTTTT. Translated, it gives CASGFTSGGVYTGELFF.

The J gene is TRBJ1-2, the V gene TRBV10-3; D remains unclear. Deletions cut 10 bases from V and 3 bases from J, with 9 bases between. This CDR3 comprises 11 residues. Germline V gene data show CDR1 as ENHRY and CDR2 as SYGVKD. DNA of the CDR3: TGTGCCACCCGCCGGGACTATGGCTACACCTTC. Translated, it gives CATRRDYGYTF.